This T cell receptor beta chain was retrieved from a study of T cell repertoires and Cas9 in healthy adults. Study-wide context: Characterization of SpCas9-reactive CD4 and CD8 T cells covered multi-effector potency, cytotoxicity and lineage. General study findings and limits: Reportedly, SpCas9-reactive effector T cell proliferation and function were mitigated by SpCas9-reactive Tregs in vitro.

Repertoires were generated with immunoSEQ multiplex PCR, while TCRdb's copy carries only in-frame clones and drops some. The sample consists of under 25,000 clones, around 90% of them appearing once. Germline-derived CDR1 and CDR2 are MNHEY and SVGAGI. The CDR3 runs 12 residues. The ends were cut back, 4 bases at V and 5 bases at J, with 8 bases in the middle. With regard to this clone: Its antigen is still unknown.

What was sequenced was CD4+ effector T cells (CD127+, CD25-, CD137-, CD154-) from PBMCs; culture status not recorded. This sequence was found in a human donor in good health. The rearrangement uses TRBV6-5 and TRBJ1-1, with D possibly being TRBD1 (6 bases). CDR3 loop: CASSWQGTEAFF. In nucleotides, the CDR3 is TGTGCCAGCAGTTGGCAGGGGACTGAAGCTTTCTTT.